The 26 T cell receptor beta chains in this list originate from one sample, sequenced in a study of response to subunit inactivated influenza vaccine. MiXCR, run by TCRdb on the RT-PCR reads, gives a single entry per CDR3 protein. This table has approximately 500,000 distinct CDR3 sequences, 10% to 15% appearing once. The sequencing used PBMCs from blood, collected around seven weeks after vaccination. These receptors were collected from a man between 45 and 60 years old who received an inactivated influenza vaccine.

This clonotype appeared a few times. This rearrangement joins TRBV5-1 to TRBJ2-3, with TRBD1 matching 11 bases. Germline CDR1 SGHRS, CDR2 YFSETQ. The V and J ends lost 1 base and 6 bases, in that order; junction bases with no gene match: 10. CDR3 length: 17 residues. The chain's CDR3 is CASSLWTGGAKVDTQYF. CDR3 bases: TGCGCCAGCAGCTTGTGGACAGGGGGCGCGAAGGTGGATACGCAGTATTTT. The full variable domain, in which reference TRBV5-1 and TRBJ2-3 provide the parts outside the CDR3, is KAGVTQTPRYLIKTRGQQVTLSCSPISGHRSVSWYQQTPGQGLQFLFEYFSETQRNKGNFPGRFSGRQFSNSRSEMNVSTLELGDSALYLCASSLWTGGAKVDTQYFGPGTRLTVL.

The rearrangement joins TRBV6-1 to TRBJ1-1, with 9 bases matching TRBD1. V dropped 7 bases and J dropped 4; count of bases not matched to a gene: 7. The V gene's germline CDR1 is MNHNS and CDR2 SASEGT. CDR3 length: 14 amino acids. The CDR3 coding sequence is TGTGCCAGCAAAAGGGACAGGGTCGGCACTGAAGCTTTCTTT. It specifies CASKRDRVGTEAFF.

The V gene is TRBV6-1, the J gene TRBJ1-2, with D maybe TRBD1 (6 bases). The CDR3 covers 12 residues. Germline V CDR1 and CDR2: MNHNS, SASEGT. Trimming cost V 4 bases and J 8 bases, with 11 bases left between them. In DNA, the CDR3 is TGTGCCAGCAGTGCGACAGGTGAAGGCTACACCTTC. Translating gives CASSATGEGYTF.

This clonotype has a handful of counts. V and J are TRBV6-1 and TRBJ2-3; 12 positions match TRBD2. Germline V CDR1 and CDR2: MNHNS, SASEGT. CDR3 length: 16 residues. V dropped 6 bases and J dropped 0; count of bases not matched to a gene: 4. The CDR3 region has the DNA TGTGCCAGCAGCCGACTAGCGGGGGATAGCACAGATACGCAGTATTTT. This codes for CASSRLAGDSTDTQYF.

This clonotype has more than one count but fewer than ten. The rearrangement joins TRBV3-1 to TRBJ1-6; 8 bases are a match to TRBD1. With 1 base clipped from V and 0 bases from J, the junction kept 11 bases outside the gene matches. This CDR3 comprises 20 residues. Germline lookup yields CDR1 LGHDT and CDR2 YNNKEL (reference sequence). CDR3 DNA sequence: TGTGCCAGCAGCCAAGGCGGCGGACAGGGCGATAGCTCCTATAATTCACCCCTCCACTTT. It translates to CASSQGGGQGDSSYNSPLHF.

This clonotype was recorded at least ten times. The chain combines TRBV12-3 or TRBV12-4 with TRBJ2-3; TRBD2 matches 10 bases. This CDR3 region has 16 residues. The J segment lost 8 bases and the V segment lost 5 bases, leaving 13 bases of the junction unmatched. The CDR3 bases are TGTGCCAGCAGTCCCCGGGGAGCGGGGGGGCTAGGTACGCAGTATTTT. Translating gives CASSPRGAGGLGTQYF.

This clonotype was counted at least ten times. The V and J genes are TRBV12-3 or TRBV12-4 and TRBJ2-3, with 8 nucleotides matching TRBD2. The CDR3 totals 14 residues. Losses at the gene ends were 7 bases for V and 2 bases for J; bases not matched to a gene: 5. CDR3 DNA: TGTGCCAGCACCGATAGCGGGATCACAGATACGCAGTATTTT. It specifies CASTDSGITDTQYF.

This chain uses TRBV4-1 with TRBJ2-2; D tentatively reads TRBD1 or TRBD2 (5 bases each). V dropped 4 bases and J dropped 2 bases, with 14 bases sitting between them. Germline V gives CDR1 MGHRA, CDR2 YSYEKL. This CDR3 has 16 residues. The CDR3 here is CASSRLGVGNTGELFF. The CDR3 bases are TGCGCCAGCAGCCGGCTGGGGGTGGGAAACACCGGGGAGCTGTTTTTT.

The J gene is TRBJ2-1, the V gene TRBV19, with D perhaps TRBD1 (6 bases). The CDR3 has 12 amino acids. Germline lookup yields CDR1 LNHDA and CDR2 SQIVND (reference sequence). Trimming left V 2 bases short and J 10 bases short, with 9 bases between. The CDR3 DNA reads TGTGCCAGTAGTATAAGCAGGGGCGAGCAGTTCTTC. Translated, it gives CASSISRGEQFF.

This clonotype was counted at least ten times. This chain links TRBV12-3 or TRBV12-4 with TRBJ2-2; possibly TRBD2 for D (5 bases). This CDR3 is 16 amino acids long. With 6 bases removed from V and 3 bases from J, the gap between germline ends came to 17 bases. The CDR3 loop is CASRYRGLGDTGELFF. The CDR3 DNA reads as TGTGCCAGCAGATACCGAGGGTTGGGCGACACCGGGGAGCTGTTTTTT.

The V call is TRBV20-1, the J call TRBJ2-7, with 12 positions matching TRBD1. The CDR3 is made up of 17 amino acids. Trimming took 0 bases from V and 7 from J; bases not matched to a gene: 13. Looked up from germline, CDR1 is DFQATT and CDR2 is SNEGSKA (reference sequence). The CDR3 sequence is CSARDSNGTGGLWEQYF. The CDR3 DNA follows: TGCAGTGCTAGAGATAGTAACGGGACAGGGGGCTTATGGGAGCAGTACTTC.

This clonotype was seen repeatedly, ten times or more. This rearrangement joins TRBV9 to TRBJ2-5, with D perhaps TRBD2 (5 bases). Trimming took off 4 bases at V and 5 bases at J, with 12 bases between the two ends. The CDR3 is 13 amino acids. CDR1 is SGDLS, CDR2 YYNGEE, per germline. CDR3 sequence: CASSPNPGETQYF. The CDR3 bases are TGTGCCAGCAGCCCGAACCCGGGGGAGACCCAGTACTTC.

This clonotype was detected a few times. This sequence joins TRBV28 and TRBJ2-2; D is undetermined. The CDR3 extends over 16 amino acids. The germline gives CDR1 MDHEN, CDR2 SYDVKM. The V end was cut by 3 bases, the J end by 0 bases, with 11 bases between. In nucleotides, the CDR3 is TGTGCCAGCAGTTTCCCATGGACGGCGAACACCGGGGAGCTGTTTTTT. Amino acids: CASSFPWTANTGELFF.

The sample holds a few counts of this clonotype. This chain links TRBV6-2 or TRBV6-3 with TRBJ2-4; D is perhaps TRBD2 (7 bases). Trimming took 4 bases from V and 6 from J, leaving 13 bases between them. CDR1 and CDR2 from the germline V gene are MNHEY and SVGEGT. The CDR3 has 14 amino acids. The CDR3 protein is CASSSGGQSNIQYF. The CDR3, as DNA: TGTGCCAGCAGTTCGGGGGGCCAATCAAACATTCAGTACTTC.

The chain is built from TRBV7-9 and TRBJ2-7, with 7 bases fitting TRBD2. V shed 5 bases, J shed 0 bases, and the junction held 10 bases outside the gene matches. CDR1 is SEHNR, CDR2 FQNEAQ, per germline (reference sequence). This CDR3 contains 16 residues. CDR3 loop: CASSDIGGGSSYEQYF. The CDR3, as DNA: TGTGCCAGCAGCGACATCGGCGGGGGAAGCTCCTACGAGCAGTACTTC.

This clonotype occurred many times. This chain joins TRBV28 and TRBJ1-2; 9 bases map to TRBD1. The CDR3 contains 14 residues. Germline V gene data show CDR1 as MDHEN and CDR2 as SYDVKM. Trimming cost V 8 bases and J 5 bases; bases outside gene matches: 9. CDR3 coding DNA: TGTGCCAGCCCTAGGGACAGGGTGGGGTATGGCTACACCTTC. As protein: CASPRDRVGYGYTF.

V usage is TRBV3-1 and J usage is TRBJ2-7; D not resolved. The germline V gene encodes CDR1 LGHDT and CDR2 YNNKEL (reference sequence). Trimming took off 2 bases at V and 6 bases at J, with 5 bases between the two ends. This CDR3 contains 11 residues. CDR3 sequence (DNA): TGTGCCAGCAGCCAAAGCACCGAGCAGTACTTC. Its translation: CASSQSTEQYF.

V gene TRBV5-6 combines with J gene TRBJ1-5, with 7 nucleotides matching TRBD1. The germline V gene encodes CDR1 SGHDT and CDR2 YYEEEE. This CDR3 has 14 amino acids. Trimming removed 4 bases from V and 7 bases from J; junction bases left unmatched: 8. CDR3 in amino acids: CASSLSGGRQPQHF. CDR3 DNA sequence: TGTGCCAGCAGCCTCTCAGGGGGGCGGCAGCCCCAGCATTTT.

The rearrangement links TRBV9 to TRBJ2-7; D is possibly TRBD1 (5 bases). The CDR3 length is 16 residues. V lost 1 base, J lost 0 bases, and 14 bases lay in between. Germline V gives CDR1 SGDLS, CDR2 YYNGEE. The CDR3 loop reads CASSVSTGASSYEQYF. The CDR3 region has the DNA TGTGCCAGCAGCGTAAGTACAGGCGCGAGCTCCTACGAGCAGTACTTC.

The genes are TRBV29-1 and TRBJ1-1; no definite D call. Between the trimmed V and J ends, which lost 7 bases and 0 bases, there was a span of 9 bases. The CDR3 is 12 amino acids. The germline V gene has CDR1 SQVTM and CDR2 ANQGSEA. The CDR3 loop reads CSAFMLNTEAFF. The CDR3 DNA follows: TGCAGCGCCTTCATGTTGAACACTGAAGCTTTCTTT. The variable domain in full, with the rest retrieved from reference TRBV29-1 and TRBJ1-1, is SAVISQKPSRDICQRGTSLTIQCQVDSQVTMMFWYRQQPGQSLTLIATANQGSEATYESGFVIDKFPISRPNLTFSTLTVSNMSPEDSSIYLCSAFMLNTEAFFGQGTRLTVV.

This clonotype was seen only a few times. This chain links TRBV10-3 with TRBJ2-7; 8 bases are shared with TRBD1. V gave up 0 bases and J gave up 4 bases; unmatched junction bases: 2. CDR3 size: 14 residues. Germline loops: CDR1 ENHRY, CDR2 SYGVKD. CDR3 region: CAISESRQGYEQYF. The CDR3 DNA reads TGTGCCATCAGTGAGTCTAGACAGGGGTACGAGCAGTACTTC.

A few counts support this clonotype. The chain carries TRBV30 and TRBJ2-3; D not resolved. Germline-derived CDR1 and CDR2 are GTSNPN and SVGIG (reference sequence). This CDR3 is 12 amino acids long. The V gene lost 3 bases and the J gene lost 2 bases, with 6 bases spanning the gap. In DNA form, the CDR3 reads TGTGCCTGGAGGGCGAACACAGATACGCAGTATTTT. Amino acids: CAWRANTDTQYF.

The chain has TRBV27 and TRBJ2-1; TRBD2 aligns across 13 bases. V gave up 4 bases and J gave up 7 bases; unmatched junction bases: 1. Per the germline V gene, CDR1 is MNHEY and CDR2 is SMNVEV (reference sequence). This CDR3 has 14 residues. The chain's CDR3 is CASSWTSGRNEQFF. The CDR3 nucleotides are TGTGCCAGCAGTTGGACTAGCGGGAGAAATGAGCAGTTCTTC.

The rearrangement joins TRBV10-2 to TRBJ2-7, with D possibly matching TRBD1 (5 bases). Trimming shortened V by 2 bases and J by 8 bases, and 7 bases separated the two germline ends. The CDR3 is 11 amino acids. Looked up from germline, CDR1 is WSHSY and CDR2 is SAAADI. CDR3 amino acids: CASSERGKQYF. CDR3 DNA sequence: TGCGCCAGCAGTGAGAGGGGCAAGCAGTACTTC.

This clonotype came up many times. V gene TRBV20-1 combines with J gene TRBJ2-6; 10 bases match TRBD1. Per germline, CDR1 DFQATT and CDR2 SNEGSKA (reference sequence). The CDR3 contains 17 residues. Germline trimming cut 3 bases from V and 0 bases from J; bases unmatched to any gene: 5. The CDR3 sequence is CSASAGTGASGANVLTF. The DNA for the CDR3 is TGCAGTGCTAGTGCCGGGACAGGGGCCTCTGGGGCCAACGTCCTGACTTTC.

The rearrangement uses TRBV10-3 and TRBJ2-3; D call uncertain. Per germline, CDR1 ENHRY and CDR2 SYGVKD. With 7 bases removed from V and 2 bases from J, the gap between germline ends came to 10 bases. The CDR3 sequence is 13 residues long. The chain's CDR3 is CAITAQTTDTQYF. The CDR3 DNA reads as TGTGCCATCACCGCCCAAACCACAGATACGCAGTATTTT.